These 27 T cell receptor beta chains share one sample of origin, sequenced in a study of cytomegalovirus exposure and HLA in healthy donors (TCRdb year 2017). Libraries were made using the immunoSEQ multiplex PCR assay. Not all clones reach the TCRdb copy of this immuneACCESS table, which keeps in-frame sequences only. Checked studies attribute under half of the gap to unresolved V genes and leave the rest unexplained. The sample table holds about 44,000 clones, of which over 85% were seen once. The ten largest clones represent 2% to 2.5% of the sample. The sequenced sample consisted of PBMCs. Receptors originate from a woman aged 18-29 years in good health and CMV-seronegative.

The CDR3 DNA sequence: TGTGCCAGCAGTGGGGACAGCGAGCAGTACTTC. It specifies CASSGDSEQYF. The chain has TRBV6-1 and TRBJ2-7; 7 bases are a match to TRBD1. Germline assignment: CDR1 MNHNS and CDR2 SASEGT. Losses at the gene ends were 4 bases for V and 6 bases for J; bases not matched to a gene: 0. This CDR3 comprises 11 residues.

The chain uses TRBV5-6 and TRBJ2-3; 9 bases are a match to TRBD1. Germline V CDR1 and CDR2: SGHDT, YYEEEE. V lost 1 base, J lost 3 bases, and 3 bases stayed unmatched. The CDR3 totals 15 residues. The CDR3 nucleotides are TGTGCCAGCAGCTTGACAGGGGGCGATACAGATACGCAGTATTTT. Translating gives CASSLTGGDTDTQYF.

The CDR3 coding sequence is TGTGCCAGCAGCGATACGGAGATCAGAACCTCTGAAGCTTTCTTT. Amino acid sequence: CASSDTEIRTSEAFF. This rearrangement joins TRBV5-4 to TRBJ1-1; D not resolved. The CDR3 is 15 residues long. Germline CDR1 reads SGHNT; CDR2 reads YYREEE (reference sequence). The V end lost 4 bases, the J end lost 6 bases, and 19 bases lay between the germline ends. Full variable domain (remainder filled in from reference TRBV5-4 and TRBJ1-1): ETGVTQSPTHLIKTRGQQVTLRCSSQSGHNTVSWYQQALGQGPQFIFQYYREEENGRGNFPPRFSGLQFPNYSSELNVNALELDDSALYLCASSDTEIRTSEAFFGQGTRLTVV.

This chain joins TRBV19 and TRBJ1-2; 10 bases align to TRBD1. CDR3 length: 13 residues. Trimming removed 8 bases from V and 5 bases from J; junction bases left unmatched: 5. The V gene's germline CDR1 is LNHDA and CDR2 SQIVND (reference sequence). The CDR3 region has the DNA TGTGCCAGTCAAGCGGGACAGGGGTATGGCTACACCTTC. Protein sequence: CASQAGQGYGYTF. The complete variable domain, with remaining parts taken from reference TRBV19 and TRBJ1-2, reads DGGITQSPKYLFRKEGQNVTLSCEQNLNHDAMYWYRQDPGQGLRLIYYSQIVNDFQKGDIAEGYSVSREKKESFPLTVTSAQKNPTAFYLCASQAGQGYGYTFGSGTRLTVV.

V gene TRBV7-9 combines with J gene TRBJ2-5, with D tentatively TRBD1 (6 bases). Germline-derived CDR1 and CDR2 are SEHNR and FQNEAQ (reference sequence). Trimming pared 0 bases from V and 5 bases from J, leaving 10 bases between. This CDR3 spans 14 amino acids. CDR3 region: CASSLAAGAETQYF. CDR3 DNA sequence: TGTGCCAGCAGCTTAGCAGCAGGGGCGGAGACCCAGTACTTC.

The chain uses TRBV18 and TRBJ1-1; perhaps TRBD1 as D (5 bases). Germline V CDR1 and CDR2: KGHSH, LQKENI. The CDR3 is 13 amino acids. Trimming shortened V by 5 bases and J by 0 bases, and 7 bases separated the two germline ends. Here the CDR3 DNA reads TGTGCCAGCTCAGGGGCCATGAACACTGAAGCTTTCTTT. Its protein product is CASSGAMNTEAFF. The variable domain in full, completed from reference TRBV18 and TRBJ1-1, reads NAGVMQNPRHLVRRRGQEARLRCSPMKGHSHVYWYRQLPEEGLKFMVYLQKENIIDESGMPKERFSAEFPKEGPSILRIQQVVRGDSAAYFCASSGAMNTEAFFGQGTRLTVV.

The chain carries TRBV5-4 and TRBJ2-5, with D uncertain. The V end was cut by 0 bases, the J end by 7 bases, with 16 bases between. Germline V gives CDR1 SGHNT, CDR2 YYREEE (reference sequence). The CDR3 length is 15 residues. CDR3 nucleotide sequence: TGTGCCAGCAGCTTGGGCAGAAACGCGCGAGGGACCCAGTACTTC. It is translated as CASSLGRNARGTQYF.

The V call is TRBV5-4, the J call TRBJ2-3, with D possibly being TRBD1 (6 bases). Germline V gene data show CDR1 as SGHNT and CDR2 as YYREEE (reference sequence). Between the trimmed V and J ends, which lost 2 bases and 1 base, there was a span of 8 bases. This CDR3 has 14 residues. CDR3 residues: CASSFRQGTDTQYF. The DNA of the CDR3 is TGTGCCAGCAGCTTCCGACAGGGCACAGATACGCAGTATTTT. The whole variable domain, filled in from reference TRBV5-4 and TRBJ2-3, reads ETGVTQSPTHLIKTRGQQVTLRCSSQSGHNTVSWYQQALGQGPQFIFQYYREEENGRGNFPPRFSGLQFPNYSSELNVNALELDDSALYLCASSFRQGTDTQYFGPGTRLTVL.

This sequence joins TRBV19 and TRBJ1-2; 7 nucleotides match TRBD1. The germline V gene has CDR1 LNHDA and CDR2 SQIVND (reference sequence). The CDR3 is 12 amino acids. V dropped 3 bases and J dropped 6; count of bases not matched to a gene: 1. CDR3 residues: CASSMTGNGYTF. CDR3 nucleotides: TGTGCCAGTAGTATGACAGGGAATGGCTACACCTTC.

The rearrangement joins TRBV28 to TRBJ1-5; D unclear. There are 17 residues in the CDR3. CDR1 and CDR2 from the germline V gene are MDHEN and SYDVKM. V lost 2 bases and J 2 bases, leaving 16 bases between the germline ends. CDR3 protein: CASSLRGSWFGNQPQHF. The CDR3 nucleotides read TGTGCCAGCAGTTTAAGAGGGAGTTGGTTCGGCAATCAGCCCCAGCATTTT.

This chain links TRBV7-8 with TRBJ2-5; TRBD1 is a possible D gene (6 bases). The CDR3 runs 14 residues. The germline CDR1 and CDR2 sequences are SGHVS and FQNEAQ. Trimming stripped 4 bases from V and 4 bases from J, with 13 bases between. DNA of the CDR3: TGTGCCAGCAGCTCCAGGACAGTTGGAGAGACCCAGTACTTC. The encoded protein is CASSSRTVGETQYF. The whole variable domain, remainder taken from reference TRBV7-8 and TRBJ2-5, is GAGVSQSPRYKVAKRGQDVALRCDPISGHVSLFWYQQALGQGPEFLTYFQNEAQLDKSGLPSDRFFAERPEGSVSTLKIQRTQQEDSAVYLCASSSRTVGETQYFGPGTRLLVL.

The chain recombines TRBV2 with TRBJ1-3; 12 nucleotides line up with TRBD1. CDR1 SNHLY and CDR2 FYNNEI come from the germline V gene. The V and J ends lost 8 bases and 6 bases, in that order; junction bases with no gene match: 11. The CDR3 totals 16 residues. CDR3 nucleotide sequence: TGTGCCAGCCCAGAAGGGGACAGGGGGCAGGAAAACACCATATATTTT. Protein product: CASPEGDRGQENTIYF.

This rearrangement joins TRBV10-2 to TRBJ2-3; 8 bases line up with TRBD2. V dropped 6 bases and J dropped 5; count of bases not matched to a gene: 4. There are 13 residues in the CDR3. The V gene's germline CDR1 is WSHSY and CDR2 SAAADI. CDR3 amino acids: CASSGRAVDTQYF. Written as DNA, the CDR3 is TGCGCCAGCAGCGGGAGGGCCGTAGATACGCAGTATTTT.

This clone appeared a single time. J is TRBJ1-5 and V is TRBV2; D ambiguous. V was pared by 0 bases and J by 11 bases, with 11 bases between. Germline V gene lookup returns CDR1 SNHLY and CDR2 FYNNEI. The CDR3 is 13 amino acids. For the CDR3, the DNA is TGTGCCAGCAGTGAAGCGCTTCGGGTTTCCCAGCATTTT. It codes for CASSEALRVSQHF.

This CDR3 reads CARKGQGVEKLFF. CDR3 DNA sequence: TGTGCCAGGAAGGGACAGGGGGTCGAAAAACTGTTTTTT. The chain couples TRBV27 to TRBJ1-4; 11 bases align to TRBD1. J gave up 8 bases and V 9 bases, and 5 bases lay outside the gene matches. The CDR3 covers 13 residues. The germline V gene encodes CDR1 MNHEY and CDR2 SMNVEV (reference sequence).

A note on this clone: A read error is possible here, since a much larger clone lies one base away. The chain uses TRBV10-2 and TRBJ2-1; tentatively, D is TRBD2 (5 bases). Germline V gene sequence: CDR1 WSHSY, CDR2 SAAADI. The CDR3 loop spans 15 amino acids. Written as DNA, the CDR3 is TGCGCCAACAGTGAGTCTGAAGAGGGTTACAATGAGCAGTTCTTC. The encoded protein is CANSESEEGYNEQFF.

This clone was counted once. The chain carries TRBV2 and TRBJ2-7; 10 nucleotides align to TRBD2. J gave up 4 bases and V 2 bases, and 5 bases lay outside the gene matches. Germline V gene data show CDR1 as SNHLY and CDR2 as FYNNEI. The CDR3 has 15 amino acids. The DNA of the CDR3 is TGTGCCAGCAGTGAACTAGCGGGAGTGGTATACGAGCAGTACTTC. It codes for CASSELAGVVYEQYF.

CDR3 sequence: CASRVGLASAHEQYF. CDR3 DNA: TGTGCCAGCAGGGTGGGACTCGCATCCGCCCACGAGCAGTACTTC. The V call is TRBV28, the J call TRBJ2-7; TRBD2 might be the D (6 bases). Germline CDR1 reads MDHEN; CDR2 reads SYDVKM. The CDR3 contains 15 residues. V was shortened by 6 bases and J by 5 bases, with 20 bases between the two germline ends.

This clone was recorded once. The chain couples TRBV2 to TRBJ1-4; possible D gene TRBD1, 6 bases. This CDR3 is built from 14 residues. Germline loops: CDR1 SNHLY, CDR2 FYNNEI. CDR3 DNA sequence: TGTGCAGGCACCCTAGGACAGCCTAATGAAAAACTGTTTTTT. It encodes CAGTLGQPNEKLFF.

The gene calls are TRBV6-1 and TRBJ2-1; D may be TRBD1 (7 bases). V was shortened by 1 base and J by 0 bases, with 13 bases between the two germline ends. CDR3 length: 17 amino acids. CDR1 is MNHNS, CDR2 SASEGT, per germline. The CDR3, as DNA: TGTGCCAGCAGTGAAGAGGGGGCGGGATCCTCCTACAATGAGCAGTTCTTC. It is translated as CASSEEGAGSSYNEQFF.

The CDR3 loop reads CASSYSTGNHEQFF. The CDR3 DNA follows: TGTGCCAGCAGTTACTCGACAGGGAACCATGAGCAGTTCTTC. The chain links TRBV6-5 to TRBJ2-1, with TRBD1 matching 7 bases. V lost 0 bases and J lost 8; bases outside the gene matches: 4. Germline V CDR1 and CDR2: MNHEY, SVGAGI. This CDR3 has 14 amino acids.

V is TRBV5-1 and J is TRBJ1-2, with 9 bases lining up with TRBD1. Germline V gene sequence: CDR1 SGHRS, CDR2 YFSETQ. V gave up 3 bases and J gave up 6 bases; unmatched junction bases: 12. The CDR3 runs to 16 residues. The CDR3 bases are TGCGCCAGCAGCTCGGGACAGGGCTCCCTTTGGGATGGCTACACCTTC. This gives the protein CASSSGQGSLWDGYTF.

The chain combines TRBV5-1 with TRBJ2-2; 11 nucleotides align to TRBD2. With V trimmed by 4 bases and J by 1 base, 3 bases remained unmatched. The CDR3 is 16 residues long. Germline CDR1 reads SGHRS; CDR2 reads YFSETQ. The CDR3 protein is CASSPGTSGNTGELFF. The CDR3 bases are TGCGCCAGCAGCCCCGGGACTAGCGGGAACACCGGGGAGCTGTTTTTT. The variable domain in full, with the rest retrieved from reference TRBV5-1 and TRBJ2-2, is KAGVTQTPRYLIKTRGQQVTLSCSPISGHRSVSWYQQTPGQGLQFLFEYFSETQRNKGNFPGRFSGRQFSNSRSEMNVSTLELGDSALYLCASSPGTSGNTGELFFGEGSRLTVL.

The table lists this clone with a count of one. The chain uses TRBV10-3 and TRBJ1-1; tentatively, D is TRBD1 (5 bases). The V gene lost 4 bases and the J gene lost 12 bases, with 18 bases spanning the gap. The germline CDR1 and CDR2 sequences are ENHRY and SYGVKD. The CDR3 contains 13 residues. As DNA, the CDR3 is TGTGCCATCAGTGCGGGGGTCGAGGAATCGCCTTTCTTT. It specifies CAISAGVEESPFF.

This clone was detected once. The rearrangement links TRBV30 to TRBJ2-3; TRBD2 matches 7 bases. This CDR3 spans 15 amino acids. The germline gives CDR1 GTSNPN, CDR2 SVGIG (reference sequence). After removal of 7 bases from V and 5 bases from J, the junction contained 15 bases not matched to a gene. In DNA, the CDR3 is TGTGCCTTTAACGAGGGACTACACCCTAAAGATACGCAGTATTTT. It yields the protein CAFNEGLHPKDTQYF.

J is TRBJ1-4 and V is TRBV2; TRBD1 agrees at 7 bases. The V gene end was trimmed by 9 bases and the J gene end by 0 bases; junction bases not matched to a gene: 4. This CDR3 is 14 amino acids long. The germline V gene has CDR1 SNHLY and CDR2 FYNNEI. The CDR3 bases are TGTGCCAGTAGAGACAGGGCAACTAATGAAAAACTGTTTTTT. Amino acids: CASRDRATNEKLFF. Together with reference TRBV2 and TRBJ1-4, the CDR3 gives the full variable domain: EPEVTQTPSHQVTQMGQEVILRCVPISNHLYFYWYRQILGQKVEFLVSFYNNEISEKSEIFDDQFSVERPDGSNFTLKIRSTKLEDSAMYFCASRDRATNEKLFFGSGTQLSVL.

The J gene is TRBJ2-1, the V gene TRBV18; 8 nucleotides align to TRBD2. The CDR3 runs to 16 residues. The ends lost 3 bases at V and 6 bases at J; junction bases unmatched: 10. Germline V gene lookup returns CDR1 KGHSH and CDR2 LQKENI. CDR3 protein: CASSPEGSGSFNEQFF. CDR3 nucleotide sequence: TGTGCCAGCTCACCCGAGGGGAGCGGGAGTTTCAATGAGCAGTTCTTC. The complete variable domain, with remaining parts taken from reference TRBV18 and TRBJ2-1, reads NAGVMQNPRHLVRRRGQEARLRCSPMKGHSHVYWYRQLPEEGLKFMVYLQKENIIDESGMPKERFSAEFPKEGPSILRIQQVVRGDSAAYFCASSPEGSGSFNEQFFGPGTRLTVL.